This TCR beta chain was sequenced in a study of T cell responses to AZD1222 COVID-19 vaccine (dated by TCRdb to 2020 to 2023). Regarding the complete study: TCR sequencing was performed for over 230 trial participants, of whom some 200 were given two doses of AZD1222 and around 26 were given two doses of MenACWY control vaccine. Trial participants were enrolled by age into subgroups of 18-55, 56-69 and 70-plus years, and around 140, 26 and 57 TCR-sequenced participants, respectively, were included in these subgroups. Findings and caveats that apply to the study as a whole: Only six or seven AZD1222 recipients were SARS-CoV-2 seropositive at baseline, limiting conclusions about previously exposed vaccinees. Reportedly, almost half of the unique spike-specific TCRs recognized epitopes lying outside the regions that are mutated in the B.1.351 and B.1.1.7 variants. After two AZD1222 doses, both the breadth and the depth of spike-specific TCRs were significantly higher than at day 0 and than in MenACWY recipients. Because no samples from the day 14 peak response were available, repertoires could be characterized only after the peak T cell response. The vaccine-associated CD4 TCRs covered the entire spike protein, and the dominant responses fell in regions 160-218 and 743-854. Participants were mostly white British, with more females than males. The authors suggested clonal diversity may have been underestimated. In the small 56-69-year group, the increase in depth fell short of significance, most likely because of low power.

The CDR3 regions of human TCRbeta chains were analyzed by immunosequencing. As for how the authors treated the data: TCRs in the repertoires were matched against a reference library of SARS-CoV-2-specific TCRs that had been generated with the MIRA antigen-specificity platform. Breadth was defined as the fraction of unique TCRs that were SARS-CoV-2-associated. Depth was defined as the fraction of total T cells that were SARS-CoV-2-associated. Using the MIRA data, each spike-specific TCR was mapped to the spike region that the TCR reacts to and placed in a CD4 or CD8 class. Log10-transformed breadth and depth values were compared by one-way ANOVA with Sidak's multiple comparisons tests. The table comes from immuneACCESS by way of TCRdb, which keeps in-frame sequences with V and J called. Part of the clones is missing from these tables; in studies checked, under half for an unresolved V gene and the rest for unknown reasons. The DNA gave D and trimming, while V, J and clone size come from that table. The sample data list about 200,000 clones, and approximately 89% of these were observed just once. The top ten constitute around 3% of the sample.

According to the study, the label for this sample's time point signals: about 28 days (+/-7) after the second vaccine dose. AZD1222 recipients with second doses at about 4 weeks or about 12 weeks were pooled, because spike-specific TCR depth and breadth did not differ between schedules. The vaccinee samples were drawn from two UK trials, COV001 and COV002, one of which was a single-blind randomized controlled phase 2/3 trial testing AZD1222 (ChAdOx1 nCoV-19) in healthy adults. Trial participant PBMC samples were collected at day 0 and day 28 after the second dose for TCRbeta chain sequencing. A note on this clone: Its antigen remains unidentified. Qualities for individual bases were not recorded, and no much larger clone is one base off.

The sequenced sample was peripheral blood, obtained 28 days after the second AZD1222 dose. The origin of this receptor is an adult who received the AZD1222 COVID-19 vaccine.

This receptor carries the CDR3 CASSLGVDTEAFF. The sequence in DNA is TGTGCCAGCTCACTCGGGGTGGACACTGAAGCTTTCTTT. The chain uses TRBV18 and TRBJ1-1, with the D gene not clear enough to name. Per the germline V gene, KGHSH is the CDR1 and LQKENI is the CDR2. V is shortened by 4 bases, J by 3 bases, and the region joining them spans 9 bases. Including the terminal cysteine and phenylalanine, the CDR3 comprises 13 residues. Only the CDR3 portion is preserved as DNA: 39 bases, with reading frame beginning at the first base.